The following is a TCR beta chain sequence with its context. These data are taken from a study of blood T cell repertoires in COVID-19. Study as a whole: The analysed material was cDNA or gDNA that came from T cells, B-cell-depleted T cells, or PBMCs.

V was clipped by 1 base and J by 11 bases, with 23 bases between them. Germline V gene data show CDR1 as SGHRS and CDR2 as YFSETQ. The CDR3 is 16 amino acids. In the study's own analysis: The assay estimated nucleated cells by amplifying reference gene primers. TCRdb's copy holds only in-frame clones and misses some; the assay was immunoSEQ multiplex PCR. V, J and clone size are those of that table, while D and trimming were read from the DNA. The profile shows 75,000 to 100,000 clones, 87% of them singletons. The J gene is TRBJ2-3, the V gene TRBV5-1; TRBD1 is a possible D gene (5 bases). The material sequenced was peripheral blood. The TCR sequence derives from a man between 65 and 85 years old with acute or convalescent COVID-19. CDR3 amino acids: CASSLSFRARRVKQYF. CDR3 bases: TGCGCCAGCAGCTTGTCTTTCAGGGCCCGCAGGGTTAAGCAGTATTTT. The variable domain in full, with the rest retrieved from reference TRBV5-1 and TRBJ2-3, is KAGVTQTPRYLIKTRGQQVTLSCSPISGHRSVSWYQQTPGQGLQFLFEYFSETQRNKGNFPGRFSGRQFSNSRSEMNVSTLELGDSALYLCASSLSFRARRVKQYFGPGTRLTVL.